These 7 T cell receptor beta chains originate from one sample sequenced in a study of shared clonotypes between healthy human individuals. Data came from immunoSEQ multiplex PCR; TCRdb stores just in-frame clones and leaves some out. Among approximately 1.9 million clones listed, about 93% were seen once. Naive CD8 cells lacked CD45RO, underwent positive selection for CCR7 and left out terminally differentiated effector memory CD45RA+ cells. The sequenced sample consisted of naive CD8+ T cells from PBMCs. All receptors derive from a man younger than 35 in good health. Some clones in this sample may be carry-over from other donors' samples.

The V gene is TRBV2, the J gene TRBJ2-7, with D possibly TRBD1 on 6 matching bases. CDR3 length equals 12 residues. Trimming stripped 8 bases from V and 1 base from J, with 9 bases between. Germline values: CDR1 SNHLY, CDR2 FYNNEI. The DNA for the CDR3 is TGTGCCAGCCTAGGACAGTCCTACGAGCAGTACTTC. Translated, it gives CASLGQSYEQYF.

This rearrangement joins TRBV18 to TRBJ2-7; a possible D gene is TRBD1 (8 bases). CDR1 is KGHSH and CDR2 is LQKENI in the germline V gene. The V gene lost 3 bases and the J gene lost 7 bases, with 16 bases spanning the gap. CDR3 length: 14 residues. For the CDR3, the DNA is TGTGCCAGCTCACCCGGAGGGGGGGACAGGGAGCAGTACTTC. Its translation is CASSPGGGDREQYF.

This CDR3 reads CASSPVGQNTGELFF. For the CDR3, the DNA is TGTGCCAGCAGTCCAGTGGGACAGAACACCGGGGAGCTGTTTTTT. The rearrangement joins TRBV27 to TRBJ2-2, with D perhaps matching TRBD1 (6 bases). V gave up 5 bases and J gave up 1 base, with 11 bases separating them. This CDR3 region has 15 residues. CDR1 and CDR2 from the germline V gene are MNHEY and SMNVEV (reference sequence).

This chain connects TRBV10-3 to TRBJ2-2; D not resolved. Between the trimmed V and J ends, which lost 9 bases and 1 base, there was a span of 15 bases. This CDR3 contains 15 residues. CDR1 and CDR2 (germline): ENHRY, SYGVKD. The CDR3 coding sequence is TGTGCCATGCTCAAGGGAATTGGGAACACCGGGGAGCTGTTTTTT. It codes for CAMLKGIGNTGELFF.

The chain recombines TRBV4-1 with TRBJ2-3, with TRBD2 matching over 12 bases. The CDR3 loop spans 17 amino acids. Germline assignment: CDR1 MGHRA and CDR2 YSYEKL. The ends lost 2 bases at V and 3 bases at J; junction bases unmatched: 6. The CDR3 sequence: CASSQTLAGGLTDTQYF. The CDR3 nucleotides read TGCGCCAGCAGCCAAACGCTAGCGGGAGGGTTAACAGATACGCAGTATTTT.

The CDR3 coding sequence is TGTGCCAGCAGCGCACGACTAGCGGGAGCCTACGAGCAGTACTTC. Translating it yields CASSARLAGAYEQYF. This rearrangement joins TRBV7-2 to TRBJ2-7, with 12 nucleotides matching TRBD2. CDR1 and CDR2 (germline): SGHTA, FQGNSA. V shed 5 bases and J 2 bases; nucleotides not matched to a gene: 4. This CDR3 is 15 amino acids long.

The rearrangement links TRBV7-9 to TRBJ1-2; the D is unclear. Germline CDR1 SEHNR, CDR2 FQNEAQ (reference sequence). V was shortened by 5 bases and J by 4 bases, with 14 bases between the two germline ends. CDR3 size: 14 residues. CDR3 in amino acids: CASSVPGPPYGYTF. The DNA of the CDR3 is TGTGCCAGCAGCGTCCCGGGCCCTCCCTATGGCTACACCTTC.